What follows are 6 T cell receptor beta chains derived from one specimen sequenced in a study of T cell changes during pregnancy in multiple sclerosis. Some clones are missing from TCRdb's copy, which holds only in-frame ones; the method was immunoSEQ multiplex PCR. There are 65,000 to 75,000 clones in the sample; 92% occur only once, and roughly 3% lies in the top ten. Sequences were derived from CD8+ T cells from peripheral blood mononuclear cells, sampled in the third trimester of pregnancy. The source is a female donor in good health, enrolled as a control in a pregnancy study.

The rearrangement uses TRBV23-1 and TRBJ1-1; a possible D gene is TRBD1 (5 bases). TRBV23-1 is classed as an ORF, of uncertain function. The CDR3 is 16 residues long. Trimming pared 2 bases from V and 0 bases from J, leaving 13 bases between. This chain's CDR3 is CASSQKQTAMNTEAFF. The DNA of the CDR3 is TGCGCCAGCAGTCAAAAACAGACAGCTATGAACACTGAAGCTTTCTTT.

V is TRBV5-4 and J is TRBJ1-2; D remains ambiguous. The CDR3 spans 16 residues. CDR1 and CDR2 from the germline V gene are SGHNT and YYREEE (reference sequence). V was trimmed by 1 base and J by 7 bases, leaving 20 bases between them. For the CDR3, the DNA is TGTGCCAGCAGCTTGATTGAGGAGGGAGGGCTTGGTGGCTACACCTTC. It translates to CASSLIEEGGLGGYTF. Variable domain in full (rest from reference TRBV5-4 and TRBJ1-2): ETGVTQSPTHLIKTRGQQVTLRCSSQSGHNTVSWYQQALGQGPQFIFQYYREEENGRGNFPPRFSGLQFPNYSSELNVNALELDDSALYLCASSLIEEGGLGGYTFGSGTRLTVV.

The V call is TRBV9, the J call TRBJ2-3, with 11 positions matching TRBD2. The V gene end was trimmed by 3 bases and the J gene end by 1 base; junction bases not matched to a gene: 4. The CDR3 is made up of 16 amino acids. In germline, CDR1 is SGDLS, CDR2 YYNGEE. DNA for the CDR3: TGTGCCAGCAGCGGCCGACTAGCGGGACGCACAGATACGCAGTATTTT. It specifies CASSGRLAGRTDTQYF.

The J gene is TRBJ2-7, the V gene TRBV6-6; possibly TRBD1 for D (5 bases). The CDR3 consists of 16 residues. V gave up 8 bases and J gave up 4 bases, with 24 bases separating them. Looked up from germline, CDR1 is MNHNY and CDR2 is SVGAGI (reference sequence). The CDR3 region has the DNA TGTGCCAGCTCTGGGATCGATGACAGATCACATTACGAGCAGTACTTC. Amino acid sequence: CASSGIDDRSHYEQYF.

The V gene is TRBV9, the J gene TRBJ2-1; D is possibly TRBD1 (5 bases). Trimming left V 0 bases short and J 6 bases short, with 13 bases between. CDR3 length: 15 residues. Per the germline V gene, CDR1 is SGDLS and CDR2 is YYNGEE. The CDR3 loop is CASSVGAGRGNEQFF. The CDR3 region has the DNA TGTGCCAGCAGCGTAGGGGCAGGGCGAGGCAATGAGCAGTTCTTC.

This clone was seen a single time. V usage is TRBV11-3 and J usage is TRBJ1-6; weak D call: TRBD1 (6 bases). Looked up from germline, CDR1 is SGHNT and CDR2 is YENEEA. The CDR3 loop spans 15 amino acids. Deletions cut 4 bases from V and 9 bases from J, with 16 bases between. Written as DNA, the CDR3 is TGTGCCAGCAGCTACCCAGGGGTTCGGGGTTCACCCCTCCACTTT. This encodes CASSYPGVRGSPLHF.